A selection of T cell receptor beta chains follows, all from one sample in a study of blood T cell repertoires in COVID-19. TCRdb's table, derived via immunoSEQ multiplex PCR, lists solely in-frame clones and lacks some. In the table there are around 100,000 clones, roughly 85% of which are singletons. Source material: PBMCs or T cells enriched from blood (not recorded which). Every receptor here comes from a woman between 50 and 59 years old who had recovered from COVID-19. The CDR3 runs from the conserved cysteine through the conserved F or W. The D gene is left open where the match is weak. A clone size is listed for some rows: how often the clone was seen (once, few, many), or a class if it is expanded.

size,V,J,D,DNA,CDR3
.,TRBV15,TRBJ1-6,.,TGTGCCACCAGCAGAGATTTCGGGAATTCACCCCTCCACTTT,CATSRDFGNSPLHF
few,TRBV29-1,TRBJ2-1,.,TGCAGCGTTGATCTCTCTCTCGATGAGCAGTTCTTC,CSVDLSLDEQFF
few,TRBV19,TRBJ2-2,.,TGTGCCAGTACGTTCACCGGGGAGCTGTTTTTT,CASTFTGELFF
.,TRBV19,TRBJ2-7,.,TGTGCCAGTACATCCCCAGATGTCCCCGAGCAGTACTTC,CASTSPDVPEQYF
.,TRBV20-1,TRBJ2-7,TRBD2,TGCAGTGCTAGTCCTAGCGGGAGCTACGAGCAGTACTTC,CSASPSGSYEQYF
.,TRBV5-6,TRBJ1-4,TRBD1,TGTGCCAGCAGCTCGAGGGGGCGTCCGAATGAAAAACTGTTTTTT,CASSSRGRPNEKLFF
.,TRBV6-5,TRBJ1-2,TRBD1,TGTGCCAGCCGGGGACAGGGGGTAGTTAGCTATGGCTACACCTTC,CASRGQGVVSYGYTF
.,TRBV9,TRBJ2-3,TRBD2,TGTGCCAGCAGCTCCAGACTAGCGGGAATGGGAGATACGCAGTATTTT,CASSSRLAGMGDTQYF
.,TRBV3-1/TRBV3-2,TRBJ2-3,.,TGTGCCAGCAGCCAAGGTTCCAACACAGATACGCAGTATTTT,CASSQGSNTDTQYF
.,TRBV7-9,TRBJ2-3,.,TGTGCCAGCAAGAACAGGGTAGCAGATACGCAGTATTTT,CASKNRVADTQYF
.,TRBV5-1,TRBJ2-1,.,TGCGCCAGCAGCTCCCTGGGTAGCGGTGGGGCATGGGAGCAGTTCTTC,CASSSLGSGGAWEQFF
.,TRBV27,TRBJ1-2,.,TGTGCCAGCAGTTTATCGAGCGGGGCCAAGGGCTACACCTTC,CASSLSSGAKGYTF
.,TRBV5-1,TRBJ2-5,TRBD2,TGCGCCAGCAGCGGGGGACTAGCGGGAGGGCAAGAGACCCAGTACTTC,CASSGGLAGGQETQYF
few,TRBV6-5,TRBJ2-7,TRBD2,TGTGCCAGCAGTCTTAGCGGGAGACGTTCCGAGCAGTACTTC,CASSLSGRRSEQYF
.,TRBV2,TRBJ1-2,TRBD1,TGTGCCAGCAGTGAGTTTGTAATCGGTTTAACGAGGGGACAGTCACTTTCGGGCTACACCTTC,CASSEFVIGLTRGQSLSGYTF
.,TRBV18,TRBJ2-2,.,TGTGCCAGCTCACCACGTTCCAGCACCGGGGAGCTGTTTTTT,CASSPRSSTGELFF
.,TRBV5-1,TRBJ2-3,.,TGCGCCAGCAGCTTACGGGGACTGCCGACTGAGGCAGATACGCAGTATTTT,CASSLRGLPTEADTQYF
.,TRBV5-1,TRBJ1-1,TRBD1,TGCGCCAGCGGACGCGGGACAGCGAACACTGAAGCTTTCTTT,CASGRGTANTEAFF
.,TRBV28,TRBJ2-1,TRBD2,TGTGCCAGCAGTTTTGCCCGCGTTGCTAGCGGTCACAATGAGCAGTTCTTC,CASSFARVASGHNEQFF
.,TRBV7-3,TRBJ2-1,.,TGTGCCAGCAGCTTAAGACAGAGCTCCTACAATGAGCAGTTCTTC,CASSLRQSSYNEQFF
.,TRBV24-1,TRBJ2-3,.,TGTGCCACCAGTGATCCCGCCGGAGGCGGTGCAGATACGCAGTATTTT,CATSDPAGGGADTQYF
.,TRBV6-5,TRBJ2-7,TRBD1,TGTGCCAGCAGAAAGGGACAGGGAGTTTACGAGCAGTACTTC,CASRKGQGVYEQYF
.,TRBV19,TRBJ2-1,TRBD1,TGTGCCAGTGGCGCCGGGACAGGGCGTCTCAATGAGCAGTTCTTC,CASGAGTGRLNEQFF
.,TRBV29-1,TRBJ2-3,TRBD2,TGCAGCGTTATGGGTACTAGCGGTAGCACAGATACGCAGTATTTT,CSVMGTSGSTDTQYF
.,TRBV30,TRBJ2-5,TRBD2,TGTGCCTGGAGTGGGTTAGCGGGATCCACAGAGACCCAGTACTTC,CAWSGLAGSTETQYF
.,TRBV5-4,TRBJ1-2,TRBD1,TGTGCCAGCAGCCCAGGACAGGACTTCAACTATGGCTACACCTTC,CASSPGQDFNYGYTF
once,TRBV5-1,TRBJ2-3,TRBD2,TGCGCCAGCAGCTCCCCCGGCGGGGGTACAGATACGCAGTATTTT,CASSSPGGGTDTQYF
once,TRBV11-2,TRBJ2-1,TRBD2,TGTGCCAGCAGCCTCCCATCGGGACTATCTTACAATGAGCAGTTCTTC,CASSLPSGLSYNEQFF